What follows are 5 T cell receptor beta chains derived from one specimen sequenced in a study of OX40 agonist ivuxolimab in advanced cancers. Data came from immunoSEQ multiplex PCR; TCRdb stores just in-frame clones and leaves some out. Of roughly 53,000 clones listed, more than 85% were seen once; the top ten hold about 48%. Sequenced here: CD4+ or CD8+ T cells sorted from blood, sampled in a trial of the OX40 agonist ivuxolimab. These TCRs come from an adult with an advanced solid tumor such as melanoma, head and neck, liver or kidney cancer.

J is TRBJ1-1 and V is TRBV5-1, with D perhaps TRBD1 (5 bases). The CDR3 has 14 residues. In germline, CDR1 is SGHRS, CDR2 YFSETQ. Trimming stripped 3 bases from V and 1 base from J, with 10 bases between. CDR3 DNA: TGCGCCAGCAGCTCGGGGACTGAGAACACTGAAGCTTTCTTT. Its protein product is CASSSGTENTEAFF. Full variable domain (missing parts from reference TRBV5-1 and TRBJ1-1): KAGVTQTPRYLIKTRGQQVTLSCSPISGHRSVSWYQQTPGQGLQFLFEYFSETQRNKGNFPGRFSGRQFSNSRSEMNVSTLELGDSALYLCASSSGTENTEAFFGQGTRLTVV.

This rearrangement joins TRBV5-4 to TRBJ2-7, with D possibly being TRBD1 or TRBD2 (7 bases each). Trimming removed 4 bases at V and 1 base at J, with 18 bases between. CDR1 and CDR2 from the germline V gene are SGHNT and YYREEE (reference sequence). The CDR3 length is 16 residues. Here the CDR3 reads CASSLGGTAFSYEQYF. The DNA for the CDR3 is TGTGCCAGCAGCCTGGGAGGGACAGCCTTTTCCTACGAGCAGTACTTC.

The chain joins TRBV5-4 to TRBJ2-7; tentative D call: TRBD1 (5 bases). Germline V CDR1 and CDR2: SGHNT, YYREEE (reference sequence). V was trimmed by 2 bases and J by 2 bases, leaving 11 bases between them. This CDR3 is 14 amino acids long. CDR3 nucleotides: TGTGCCAGCAGCTTAGTGGACACACCCTACGAGCAGTACTTC. Translated, it gives CASSLVDTPYEQYF.

This clone was seen once. The V gene is TRBV9, the J gene TRBJ2-7; D assignment may be TRBD1 or TRBD2 (5 bases each). CDR1 is SGDLS, CDR2 YYNGEE, per germline. This CDR3 has 15 residues. The ends were cut back, 4 bases at V and 1 base at J, with 15 bases in the middle. The CDR3: CASSITGTGSYEQYF. DNA of the CDR3: TGTGCCAGCAGCATTACCGGGACGGGATCCTACGAGCAGTACTTC. Full variable domain (outside the CDR3, taken from reference TRBV9 and TRBJ2-7): DSGVTQTPKHLITATGQRVTLRCSPRSGDLSVYWYQQSLDQGLQFLIQYYNGEERAKGNILERFSAQQFPDLHSELNLSSLELGDSALYFCASSITGTGSYEQYFGPGTRLTVT.

The V and J genes are TRBV7-6 and TRBJ1-2; 9 nucleotides align to TRBD1. Germline V gene data show CDR1 as SGHVS and CDR2 as FNYEAQ. The junction had 9 bases not matched to a gene; V was cut back by 4 bases and J by 9 bases. The length of the CDR3 is 14 residues. In DNA, the CDR3 is TGTGCCAGCAGCTCCGGGACAGGGAGTTCCAGCTACACCTTC. Translating gives CASSSGTGSSSYTF.